These T cell receptor beta chains were read from a single sample in a study of blood T cell repertoires in COVID-19. Only in-frame clones appear in the TCRdb table, and some are missing; sequencing was by immunoSEQ multiplex PCR. The sample lists around 310,000 clones; approximately 88% were seen once. The sample was peripheral blood. These TCRs come from a woman aged 50 to 65 with active or convalescent COVID-19. Each CDR3 is given with its conserved first and last residue. The D gene is left open where the match is weak. Size values are once, few and many counts, or a class for expanded clones, and some rows have none.

v_call	j_call	clone_size	d_call	cdr3_aa	cdr3_nt
TRBV6-6	TRBJ1-5	-	-	CASSAAENQPQHF	TGTGCCAGCAGCGCCGCGGAGAATCAGCCCCAGCATTTT
TRBV7-6	TRBJ2-1	-	TRBD2	CASSLELAGGPTYNEQFF	TGTGCCAGCAGCTTAGAACTAGCGGGAGGGCCGACCTACAATGAGCAGTTCTTC
TRBV3-1/TRBV3-2	TRBJ2-5	-	-	CASSQDWRDGEETQYF	TGTGCCAGCAGCCAAGATTGGAGGGATGGTGAAGAGACCCAGTACTTC
TRBV11-2	TRBJ1-1	-	-	CASSLGGAGVNTEAFF	TGTGCCAGCAGCTTAGGAGGTGCAGGGGTGAACACTGAAGCTTTCTTT
TRBV29-1	TRBJ2-7	-	TRBD1	CSGAQGIDEQYF	TGCAGCGGAGCACAGGGGATTGACGAGCAGTACTTC
TRBV30	TRBJ1-1	-	-	CAWRVSGVTEAFF	TGTGCCTGGAGAGTCTCGGGGGTCACTGAAGCTTTCTTT
TRBV5-4	TRBJ1-2	-	-	CASSPELNYGYTF	TGTGCCAGCAGCCCGGAGCTGAACTATGGCTACACCTTC
TRBV30	TRBJ2-7	-	TRBD2	CAWSGGGGPSYEQYF	TGTGCCTGGAGTGGGGGCGGGGGACCCTCCTACGAGCAGTACTTC
TRBV25-1	TRBJ1-2	-	TRBD1	CASSEWGQGGNYGYTF	TGTGCCAGCAGTGAATGGGGACAGGGAGGTAACTATGGCTACACCTTC
TRBV9	TRBJ2-7	-	-	CASSVKARSEQYF	TGTGCCAGCAGCGTAAAAGCTCGGAGCGAGCAGTACTTC
TRBV11-2	TRBJ2-5	-	-	CASSLADSKKTQYF	TGTGCCAGCAGCTTAGCCGACAGTAAGAAGACCCAGTACTTC
TRBV12-3/TRBV12-4	TRBJ2-5	once	-	CASSGGLREAQYF	TGTGCCAGCAGTGGGGGTCTTAGGGAGGCCCAGTACTTC
TRBV5-1	TRBJ2-1	-	TRBD2	CASIPLGTSGTTYNEQFF	TGCGCCAGCATACCCCTCGGGACTAGCGGGACTACTTACAATGAGCAGTTCTTC
TRBV24-1	TRBJ2-1	-	-	CATGGGGPNNEQFF	TGTGCCACCGGGGGCGGGGGACCCAACAATGAGCAGTTCTTC
TRBV11-3	TRBJ2-6	-	-	CASGGTGANVLTF	TGTGCCAGCGGGGGGACGGGGGCCAACGTCCTGACTTTC
TRBV30	TRBJ1-2	-	-	CAWRMGGDGYTF	TGTGCCTGGAGAATGGGGGGGGATGGCTACACCTTC
TRBV4-1	TRBJ1-1	-	-	CASSPRRENTEAFF	TGCGCCAGCAGCCCACGACGGGAGAACACTGAAGCTTTCTTT
TRBV6-2/TRBV6-3	TRBJ2-7	once	-	CASSTPQGMSIYEQYF	TGTGCCAGCAGTACCCCCCAGGGGATGTCAATCTACGAGCAGTACTTC
TRBV7-2	TRBJ2-1	-	TRBD1	CASSLGGTGPWFHYNEQFF	TGTGCCAGCAGCTTAGGAGGGACAGGCCCTTGGTTCCACTACAATGAGCAGTTCTTC
TRBV12-3/TRBV12-4	TRBJ2-1	-	-	CASSPPMFF	TGTGCCAGCAGTCCCCCCATGTTCTTC
TRBV27	TRBJ2-7	-	TRBD2	CASSRGTRAYEQYF	TGTGCCAGCAGTCGGGGGACTAGAGCGTACGAGCAGTACTTC
TRBV4-3	TRBJ1-1	once	-	CASSLTRATPRAEAFF	TGCGCCAGCAGCCTGACTCGGGCTACTCCGCGGGCTGAAGCTTTCTTT